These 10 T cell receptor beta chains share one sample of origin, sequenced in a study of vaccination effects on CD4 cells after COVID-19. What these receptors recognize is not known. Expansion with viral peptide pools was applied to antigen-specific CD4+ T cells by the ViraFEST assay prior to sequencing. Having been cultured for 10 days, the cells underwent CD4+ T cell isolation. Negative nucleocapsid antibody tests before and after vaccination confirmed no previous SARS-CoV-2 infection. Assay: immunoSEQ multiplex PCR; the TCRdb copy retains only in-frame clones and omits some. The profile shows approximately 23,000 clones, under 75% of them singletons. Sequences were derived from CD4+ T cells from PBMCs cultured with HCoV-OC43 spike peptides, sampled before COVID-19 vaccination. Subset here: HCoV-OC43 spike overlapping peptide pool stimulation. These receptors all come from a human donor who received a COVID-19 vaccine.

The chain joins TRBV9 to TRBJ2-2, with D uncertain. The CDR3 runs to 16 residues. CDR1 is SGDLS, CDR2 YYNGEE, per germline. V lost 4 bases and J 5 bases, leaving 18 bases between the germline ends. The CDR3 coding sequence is TGTGCCAGCAGCCAGGAATACAGTATCAGTACCGGGGAGCTGTTTTTT. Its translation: CASSQEYSISTGELFF.

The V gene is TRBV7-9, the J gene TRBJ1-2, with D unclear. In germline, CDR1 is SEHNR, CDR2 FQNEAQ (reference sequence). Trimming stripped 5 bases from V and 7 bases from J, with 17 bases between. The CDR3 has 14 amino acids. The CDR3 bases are TGTGCCAGCAGCCGAGCAGGTCCTGTTTTTGGCTACACCTTC. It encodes CASSRAGPVFGYTF.

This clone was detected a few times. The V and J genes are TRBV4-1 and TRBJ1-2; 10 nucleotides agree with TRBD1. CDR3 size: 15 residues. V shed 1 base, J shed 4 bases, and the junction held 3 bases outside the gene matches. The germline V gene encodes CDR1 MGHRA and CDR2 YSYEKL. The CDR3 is CASSQARTGGYGYTF. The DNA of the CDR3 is TGCGCCAGCAGCCAAGCACGGACAGGGGGCTATGGCTACACCTTC.

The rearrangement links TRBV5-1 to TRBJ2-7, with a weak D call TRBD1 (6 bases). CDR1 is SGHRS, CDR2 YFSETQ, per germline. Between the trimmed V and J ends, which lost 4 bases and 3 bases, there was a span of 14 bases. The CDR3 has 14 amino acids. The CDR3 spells CASSTTTGHYEQYF. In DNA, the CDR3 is TGCGCCAGCAGCACAACGACAGGCCACTACGAGCAGTACTTC.

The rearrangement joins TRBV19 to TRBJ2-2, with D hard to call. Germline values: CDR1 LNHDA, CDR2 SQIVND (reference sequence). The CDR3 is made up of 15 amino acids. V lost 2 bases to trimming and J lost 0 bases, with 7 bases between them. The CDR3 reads CASSITVSNTGELFF. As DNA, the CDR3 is TGTGCCAGTAGTATAACTGTCTCGAACACCGGGGAGCTGTTTTTT.

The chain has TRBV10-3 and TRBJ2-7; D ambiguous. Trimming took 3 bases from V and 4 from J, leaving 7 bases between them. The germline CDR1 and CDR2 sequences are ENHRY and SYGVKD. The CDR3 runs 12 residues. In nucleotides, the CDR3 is TGTGCCATCAGTGACTACCCTTACGAGCAGTACTTC. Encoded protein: CAISDYPYEQYF.

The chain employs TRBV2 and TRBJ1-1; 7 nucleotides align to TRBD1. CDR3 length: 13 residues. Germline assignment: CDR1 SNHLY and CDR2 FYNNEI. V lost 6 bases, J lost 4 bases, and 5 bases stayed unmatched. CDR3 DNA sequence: TGTGCCAGCAGGATCCGACAGGGCACTGAAGCTTTCTTT. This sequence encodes CASRIRQGTEAFF.

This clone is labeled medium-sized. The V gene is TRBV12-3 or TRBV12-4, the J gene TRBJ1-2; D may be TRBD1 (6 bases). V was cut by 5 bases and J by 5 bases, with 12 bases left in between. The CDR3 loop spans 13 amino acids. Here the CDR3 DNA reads TGTGCCAGCAGTCGTGGACAGATATATGGCTACACCTTC. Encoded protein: CASSRGQIYGYTF.

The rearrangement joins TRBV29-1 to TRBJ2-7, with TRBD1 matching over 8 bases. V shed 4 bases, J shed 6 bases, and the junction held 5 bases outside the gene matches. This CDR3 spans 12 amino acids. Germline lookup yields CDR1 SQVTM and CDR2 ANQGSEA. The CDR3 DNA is TGCAGCGTTGGCGACAGGGGTCGCGAGCAGTACTTC. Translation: CSVGDRGREQYF.

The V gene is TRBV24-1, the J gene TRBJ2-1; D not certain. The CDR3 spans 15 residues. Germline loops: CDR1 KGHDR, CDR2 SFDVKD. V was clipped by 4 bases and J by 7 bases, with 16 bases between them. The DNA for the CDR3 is TGTGCCACCAGTGACGCCGGGCCGTCCCAAAATGAGCAGTTCTTC. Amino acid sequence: CATSDAGPSQNEQFF.